Below are 22 T cell receptor beta chains sequenced from a single sample in a study of CXCR3-negative and CXCR3-positive naive CD8 T cells. Findings of the study overall: More hydrophobic TRB CDR3s were found in CXCR3-positive naive cells than in CXCR3-negative naive cells.

Researchers prepared the TRB cDNA libraries using 5' RACE with UMI labels. One entry per CDR3 protein, without DNA, is what TCRdb gives after re-calling the 5' RACE reads. This sample lists about 92,000 distinct CDR3 sequences; its ten largest clones have less than 0.85%. No antigen has been identified for these receptors. Material: naive CXCR3+ CD8+ T cells from blood. Sample subset: CD45RO-CCR7+CD27+CD95- naive CD8+ T cells expressing CXCR3 (TNR3+). These receptors were obtained from a human donor in good health. Some clones in this sample may be carry-over from other donors' samples.

This chain uses TRBV28 with TRBJ2-7; the D gene TCRdb calls, TRBD1, cannot be checked with no DNA. Germline CDR1 reads MDHEN; CDR2 reads SYDVKM. This CDR3 spans 12 amino acids. This CDR3 is CASSRDGDEQYF.

The chain links TRBV29-1 to TRBJ2-1; TCRdb lists TRBD2, though no DNA is available to test this call. Germline V gene sequence: CDR1 SQVTM, CDR2 ANQGSEA. The CDR3 has 14 residues. The chain's CDR3 is CSVETSGIYNEQFF.

The V call is TRBV4-2, the J call TRBJ2-1; TCRdb gives TRBD2 as the D gene, but with no DNA this cannot be confirmed. CDR1 is LGHNA and CDR2 is YNFKEQ in the germline V gene. The CDR3 has 16 residues. CDR3 sequence: CASSQAASGGPDEQFF.

The genes are TRBV2 and TRBJ2-2; TCRdb picks TRBD2, but there is no DNA to check that call. This CDR3 has 17 residues. Germline CDR1 is SNHLY and CDR2 is FYNNEI. The chain's CDR3 is CASSAGLAGPRAGELFF.

The rearrangement uses TRBV13 and TRBJ2-1; TCRdb lists TRBD1, though no DNA is available to test this call. Germline CDR1 and CDR2: PRHDT and FYEKMQ (reference sequence). The CDR3 is 15 amino acids. CDR3 amino acids: CASSPGTGRYNEQFF.

The rearrangement joins TRBV7-9 to TRBJ1-1; TCRdb names TRBD1, which stays unverified in the absence of DNA. Germline V gives CDR1 SEHNR, CDR2 FQNEAQ (reference sequence). The CDR3 has 14 residues. The CDR3 sequence is CASSNGHTDTEAFF.

The rearrangement joins TRBV20-1 to TRBJ2-7. The CDR3 runs 14 residues. Germline V gene sequence: CDR1 DFQATT, CDR2 SNEGSKA (reference sequence). CDR3 sequence: CSARFPERSYEQYF.

This rearrangement joins TRBV29-1 to TRBJ2-2; TCRdb returns TRBD1, unconfirmable since there is no DNA. Germline-derived CDR1 and CDR2 are SQVTM and ANQGSEA. This CDR3 region has 13 residues. The CDR3 loop reads CSVVWTGAGELFF.

This chain joins TRBV29-1 and TRBJ1-2; TCRdb reports TRBD1, a call that lacks DNA to check it against. Germline V lookup: CDR1 SQVTM, CDR2 ANQGSEA. CDR3 length: 16 amino acids. The CDR3 reads CSVTPQGQVANYGYTF.

This rearrangement joins TRBV29-1 to TRBJ2-1. The CDR3 loop spans 14 amino acids. Germline V gene lookup returns CDR1 SQVTM and CDR2 ANQGSEA. The CDR3 sequence: CSVEGSYENNEQFF.

The chain joins TRBV2 to TRBJ1-1; TCRdb indicates TRBD1, and absent DNA this call remains unverified. The CDR3 extends over 13 amino acids. Germline CDR1 reads SNHLY; CDR2 reads FYNNEI. CDR3: CASRQGQYTEAFF.

This chain connects TRBV7-9 to TRBJ2-4. The CDR3 contains 16 residues. Germline-derived CDR1 and CDR2 are SEHNR and FQNEAQ (reference sequence). This CDR3 reads CASSPISGVAKNIQYF.

The V call is TRBV7-8, the J call TRBJ2-2; lacking DNA, the TRBD2 call made by TCRdb goes unchecked. Germline assignment: CDR1 SGHVS and CDR2 FQNEAQ. The CDR3 contains 19 residues. The CDR3 here is CASSLGTSGGIEVSGELFF. The full variable domain, its missing parts supplied by reference TRBV7-8 and TRBJ2-2, is GAGVSQSPRYKVAKRGQDVALRCDPISGHVSLFWYQQALGQGPEFLTYFQNEAQLDKSGLPSDRFFAERPEGSVSTLKIQRTQQEDSAVYLCASSLGTSGGIEVSGELFFGEGSRLTVL.

The rearrangement links TRBV14 to TRBJ2-1; TCRdb selects TRBD1, and the lack of DNA leaves this call unchecked. Germline V gives CDR1 SGHDN, CDR2 FVKESK. CDR3 length: 16 amino acids. The CDR3 loop reads CASQATGDISYNEQFF.

This chain joins TRBV20-1 and TRBJ2-2; as DNA is missing, the TRBD1 call by TCRdb cannot be tested. CDR3 size: 16 residues. The germline gives CDR1 DFQATT, CDR2 SNEGSKA (reference sequence). CDR3 residues: CSARDQLDSQLGELFF.

V gene TRBV3-1 combines with J gene TRBJ2-1; TCRdb calls TRBD2, which cannot be checked without DNA. This CDR3 is 20 amino acids long. Germline assignment: CDR1 LGHDT and CDR2 YNNKEL (reference sequence). CDR3 region: CASSPYGGPLSGGDYNEQFF.

V gene TRBV7-6 combines with J gene TRBJ1-5. There are 13 residues in the CDR3. Germline loops: CDR1 SGHVS, CDR2 FNYEAQ. CDR3 sequence reads: CASSLLDYQPQHF.

CDR3 loop: CASLPRGDLGETQYF. The chain uses TRBV6-6 and TRBJ2-5; TCRdb calls TRBD1, which cannot be checked without DNA. This CDR3 has 15 residues. Germline CDR1 is MNHNY and CDR2 is SVGAGI (reference sequence).

V and J are TRBV5-1 and TRBJ1-1; TCRdb proposes TRBD1, but this gene call is untestable without DNA. The CDR3 is 16 amino acids. CDR1 and CDR2 (germline): SGHRS, YFSETQ. The CDR3 here is CASSLAPDRGNTEAFF.

The rearrangement links TRBV27 to TRBJ1-1. Germline V gene lookup returns CDR1 MNHEY and CDR2 SMNVEV (reference sequence). The CDR3 runs to 14 residues. CDR3 region: CASMAAYLNTEAFF.

This chain links TRBV7-9 with TRBJ2-5; TCRdb names TRBD2, which stays unverified in the absence of DNA. The germline V gene encodes CDR1 SEHNR and CDR2 FQNEAQ (reference sequence). The CDR3 is 17 residues long. CDR3 in amino acids: CASSFVTSGSWGETQYF.

The chain carries TRBV30 and TRBJ2-7. Germline CDR1 reads GTSNPN; CDR2 reads SVGIG (reference sequence). The CDR3 sequence is 12 residues long. This CDR3 is CAWSVRGDEQYF.